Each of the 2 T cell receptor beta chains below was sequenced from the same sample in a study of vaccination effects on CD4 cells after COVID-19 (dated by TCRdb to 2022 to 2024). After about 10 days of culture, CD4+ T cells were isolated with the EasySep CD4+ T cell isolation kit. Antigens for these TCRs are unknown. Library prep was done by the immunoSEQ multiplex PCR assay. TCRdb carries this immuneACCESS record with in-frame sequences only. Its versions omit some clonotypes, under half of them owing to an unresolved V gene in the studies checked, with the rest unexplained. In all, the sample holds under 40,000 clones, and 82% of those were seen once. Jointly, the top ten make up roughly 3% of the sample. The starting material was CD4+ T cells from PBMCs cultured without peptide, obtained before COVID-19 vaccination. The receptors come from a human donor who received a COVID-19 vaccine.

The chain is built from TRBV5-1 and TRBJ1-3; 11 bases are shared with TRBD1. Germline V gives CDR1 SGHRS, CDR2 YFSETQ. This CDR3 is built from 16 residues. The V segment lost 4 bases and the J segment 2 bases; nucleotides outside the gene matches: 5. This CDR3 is CASSRDRGGAGNTIYF. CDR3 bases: TGCGCCAGCAGCCGGGACAGGGGGGGTGCTGGAAACACCATATATTTT.

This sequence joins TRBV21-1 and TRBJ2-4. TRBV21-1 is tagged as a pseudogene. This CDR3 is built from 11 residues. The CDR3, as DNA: TGTGGCCGTATAGCCAAAAACATTCAGTACTTC. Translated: CGRIAKNIQYF.